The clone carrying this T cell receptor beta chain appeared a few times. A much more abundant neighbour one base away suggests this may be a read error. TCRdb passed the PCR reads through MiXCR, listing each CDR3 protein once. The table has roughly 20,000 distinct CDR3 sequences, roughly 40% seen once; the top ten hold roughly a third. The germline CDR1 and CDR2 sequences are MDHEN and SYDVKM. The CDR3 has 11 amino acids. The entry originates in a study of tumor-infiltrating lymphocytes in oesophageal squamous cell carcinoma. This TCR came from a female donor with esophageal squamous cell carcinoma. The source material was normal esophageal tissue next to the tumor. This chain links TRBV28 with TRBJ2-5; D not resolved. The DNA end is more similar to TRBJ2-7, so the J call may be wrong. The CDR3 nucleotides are TGTGCCAGCAGTTTGTCTAGCGAGCAGTACTTC. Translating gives CASSLSSEQYF.